The T cell receptor beta chain under discussion was sequenced for a study of monozygotic twins with cystic fibrosis. The study, taken as a whole, reports: In this small cohort, shared CDR3 numbers showed no association with age, concordance or disease severity.

The length of the CDR3 is 12 residues. Between the trimmed V and J ends, which lost 4 bases and 6 bases, there was a span of 12 bases. The germline V gene encodes CDR1 SQVTM and CDR2 ANQGSEA. Some clones are missing from TCRdb's copy, which holds only in-frame ones; the method was immunoSEQ multiplex PCR. The sample shows under 10,000 clones, 98% to 99% of them seen only once. Worth noting for this clone: Its antigen is undetermined.

The TCR originated in a girl between 2 and 10 years old with cystic fibrosis. Sequences were obtained from blood. J is TRBJ1-2 and V is TRBV29-1; D ambiguous. The CDR3 spells CSVVAGRDGYTF. CDR3 in DNA: TGCAGCGTTGTCGCCGGGAGAGATGGCTACACCTTC. The complete variable domain, with remaining parts taken from reference TRBV29-1 and TRBJ1-2, reads SAVISQKPSRDICQRGTSLTIQCQVDSQVTMMFWYRQQPGQSLTLIATANQGSEATYESGFVIDKFPISRPNLTFSTLTVSNMSPEDSSIYLCSVVAGRDGYTFGSGTRLTVV.